This TCR beta chain was observed in a study of breast tumors, draining lymph nodes, adjacent tissues (dated by TCRdb to 2016 to 2017). Regarding the complete study: In breast cancer patients, the study compared the TCR beta repertoires of tumor, adjacent nontumor tissue and axillary lymph nodes. The study aimed to assess the relationships and possible T-cell exchange between tumor, surrounding tissue and draining lymph node repertoires in human breast cancer. Broad study findings and their caveats: The conclusion that tumor T cells originate in lymph nodes was framed as consistent with a hypothesis rather than directly demonstrated. The data were considered consistent with the idea that most tumor T cells come from the lymph node and then expand in tumor tissue. Tumor and nontumor tissue repertoires were significantly more similar in luminal-like than in basal-like breast cancer. T-cell repertoire diversity in tumors was found to be lower than in lymph nodes but higher than in nontumor tissue, and preferential V and J gene usage was observed.

V is pruned by 4 bases and J by 6 bases, leaving 10 bases of the junction without a gene match. Looking up the germline V gene yields CDR1 SQVTM and CDR2 ANQGSEA. Taken from cysteine to phenylalanine, the CDR3 has 15 residues. CDR3 DNA is the only sequence kept; it has 45 bases, read in frame from the first base. TCRdb names Illumina HiSeq 2000 as the instrument used. Multiplex PCR amplification was used to build the TCR beta chain libraries. The amplified TCR beta chain products were analyzed by high-throughput sequencing. TCRdb reanalyzed the raw reads on its own, using fastp at Q25 for trimming and MiXCR for clone calling, and kept in-frame beta chains. Rows with one shared CDR3 protein collapse into an entry with the most common genes and DNA. This sample lists over 9,000 distinct CDR3 sequences; approximately 55% were detected once. 30% to 40% of the sample goes to the ten largest clones. In regard to this clonotype: Its specific antigen is unknown. No per-base quality is available; no much larger clone lies one base away.

The rearrangement combines TRBV29-1 with TRBJ2-3, and 10 bases in between align with TRBD2. This receptor was identified in a female donor with breast cancer. Some clones in this sample may be carry-over from other donors' samples. Sequencing was done on a sample of breast tumor tissue. CDR3 region: CSVGPSGRAGDTQYF. The nucleotide sequence reads as follows: TGCAGCGTTGGCCCGAGCGGGAGGGCAGGGGATACGCAGTATTTT.